This T cell receptor (beta chain) came from a study of early T cells in non-severe SARS-CoV-2 infection (dated by TCRdb to about 2021). Some background on the complete study: TCR sequencing used bulk RNA from unsorted whole blood, so alpha and beta chains could not be paired.

The CDR3 contains 12 residues, cysteine and phenylalanine counted. The only DNA kept is the CDR3, 36 bases in frame from the first base. In the germline V gene (reference sequence), CDR1 corresponds to DFQATT and CDR2 to SNEGSKA. Deletion took 0 bases off V and 7 bases off J, with a span of 10 bases between the germline ends. General conclusions and limits of the study: Matching against VDJdb was skewed toward anti-spike CD8 responses, likely underestimated virus-specific expansions, and missed private and CD4 specificities.

The study was a case-control design nested within a healthcare worker cohort in London, UK, with weekly nasopharyngeal swab PCR tests and blood sampling. Healthcare workers were recruited between 23 and 31 March 2020, during the week of the UK lockdown, and were followed weekly for up to about 15 weeks. Libraries were made using 5' RACE. The instrument was a NextSeq 500. In the TCR library protocol, unique molecular identifiers were attached to individual cDNA molecules to correct for PCR bias and sequencing error. Both TCR alpha and beta chains were sequenced, and tight co-correlation was observed between alpha and beta sequence abundances in each sample. Concerning the study's data processing: Decombinator V4 was used to annotate TCR sequences for V gene, J gene and CDR3. Expanded TCRs were defined as changing significantly between any two time points under a Poisson model with p below 0.0001. TCR abundances were normalised to the total number of TCRs sequenced per sample and were expressed as counts per million. MAIT TCRs were defined by TRAV1-2 paired with TRAJ12, TRAJ20 or TRAJ33, and iNKT TCRs by TRAV10 paired with TRAJ18. A search of VDJdb, accessed on 1 November 2021, was run for TCRs annotated to CMV, EBV and SARS-CoV-2, with TCRs annotated for multiple antigens excluded. Using fastp at Q25 and MiXCR, TCRdb reprocessed the public reads and kept productive beta chains. Rows merge per CDR3 protein into single entries with the most common DNA and genes. Here the V and J calls rest on TCRdb's processing, not on the authors' analysis. A total of about 70,000 distinct CDR3 sequences appear in this sample, 9% to 15% of them only once. The biggest ten clones account for around 16% of the sample.

Concerning this clonotype: The specificity of this receptor is unknown. Per-base qualities were not stored, and no clone one base away is much larger.

This sample comprised whole blood, obtained at baseline. This chain is built from TRBV20-1 and TRBJ2-7; the D gene remains uncertain. The origin of this receptor is an adult who was a healthcare worker with PCR-confirmed SARS-CoV-2 infection or an uninfected control (not recorded which). The donor label of this sample is uncertain. This receptor carries the CDR3 CSARDALEEQYF. In nucleotide form, the sequence is TGCAGTGCTAGAGATGCCTTGGAGGAGCAGTACTTC.